This TCR beta chain was obtained from a study of brain T cells in children with intractable seizures. Sequencing was limited to surgery cases with top T cell transcript signatures in brain tissue. At least one anti-epileptic drug was given before surgery. Overall study results and limits: Absence of clones before surgery may stem from lower sequencing depth.

Sequenced by immunoSEQ multiplex PCR; TCRdb stores in-frame clones only, minus some. Of fewer than 85,000 clones listed, about 93% were seen once; the top ten hold 1.5%. Note on this clone: Its antigen is still unknown.

Germline CDR1 is GTSNPN and CDR2 is SVGIG (reference sequence). This CDR3 comprises 12 residues. The germline V and J ends were trimmed by 1 base and 4 bases, with 7 bases remaining between them. This chain uses TRBV30 with TRBJ1-1; D ambiguous. The clonotype originates from a boy less than two years old with tuberous sclerosis and intractable seizures. Sample: peripheral blood, taken at surgery. Written as DNA, the CDR3 is TGTGCCTGGAGTGGGAAAGGCACTGAAGCTTTCTTT. It encodes CAWSGKGTEAFF.